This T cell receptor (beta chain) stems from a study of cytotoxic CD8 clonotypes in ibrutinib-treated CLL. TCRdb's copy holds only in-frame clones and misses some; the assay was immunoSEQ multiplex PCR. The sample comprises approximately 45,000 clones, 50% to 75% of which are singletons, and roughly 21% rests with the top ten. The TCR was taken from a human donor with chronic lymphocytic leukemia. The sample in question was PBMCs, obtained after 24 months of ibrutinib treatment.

Here the CDR3 DNA reads TGTGCCTGGAGCCTAGGGGTTACAACCATATATTTT. This codes for CAWSLGVTTIYF. This chain connects TRBV30 to TRBJ1-3, with TRBD1 as a possible D gene (5 bases). The CDR3 contains 12 residues. With 3 bases removed from V and 10 bases from J, the gap between germline ends came to 13 bases. The germline gives CDR1 GTSNPN, CDR2 SVGIG (reference sequence).